This TCR beta chain appears in the sequencing data of a study of a mutant IDH1 vaccine in newly diagnosed glioma. Study-level information: Previous treatment comprised radiotherapy, temozolomide, or both, mostly both.

Noted time point: week 5, during vaccination. With topical imiquimod, each dose of the vaccine consisted of 300 ug of mutant IDH1 20-mer peptide. About this clone itself: What it recognizes is unknown.

Profiled with immunoSEQ multiplex PCR; TCRdb holds only in-frame clones, not every one. The sample holds around 29,000 clones; around 90% are singletons and the top ten take over 2.5%. The sequence was collected from a woman aged 40 to 55 with glioma. Some clones in this sample may be carry-over from other donors' samples. This specimen consisted of peripheral blood mononuclear cells (PBMCs), obtained from a glioma patient whose treatment included an IDH1 peptide vaccine.

CDR3 sequence reads: CASSFTPMNTEAFF. The CDR3 DNA sequence: TGTGCCAGCAGTTTCACCCCTATGAACACTGAAGCTTTCTTT. The chain combines TRBV28 with TRBJ1-1; D unresolved. The CDR3 has 14 amino acids. Trimming cost V 3 bases and J 0 bases, with 8 bases left between them. Germline CDR1 MDHEN, CDR2 SYDVKM.